This T cell receptor beta chain originates from a study of blood T cell repertoires in COVID-19. Across the study: Samples of COVID-19 (acute and convalescent) were obtained from the United States, Italy and Spain. T cells, B-cell-depleted T cells, or PBMCs supplied cDNA or gDNA.

Original data processing: Amplified reference gene primers provided the basis for estimating nucleated cell counts. Measured with immunoSEQ multiplex PCR; TCRdb has only the in-frame clones, and not every one. Clone size and V and J calls were adopted from that table, with D and trimming inferred from the DNA. The sample contains roughly 170,000 clones, roughly 86% of which appear only once. Trimming took 0 bases from V and 8 from J, leaving 16 bases between them. CDR3 length equals 15 residues. This chain joins TRBV23-1 and TRBJ1-1; D might be TRBD1 (6 bases). TRBV23-1 is known as an ORF, though its function is uncertain. This sequence originates from a man in his forties with active or convalescent COVID-19. The sequencing input was peripheral blood. CDR3 sequence (DNA): TGCGCCAGCAGTCAATCAACCCCCGGCGGGGGCGAAGCTTTCTTT. Protein: CASSQSTPGGGEAFF.